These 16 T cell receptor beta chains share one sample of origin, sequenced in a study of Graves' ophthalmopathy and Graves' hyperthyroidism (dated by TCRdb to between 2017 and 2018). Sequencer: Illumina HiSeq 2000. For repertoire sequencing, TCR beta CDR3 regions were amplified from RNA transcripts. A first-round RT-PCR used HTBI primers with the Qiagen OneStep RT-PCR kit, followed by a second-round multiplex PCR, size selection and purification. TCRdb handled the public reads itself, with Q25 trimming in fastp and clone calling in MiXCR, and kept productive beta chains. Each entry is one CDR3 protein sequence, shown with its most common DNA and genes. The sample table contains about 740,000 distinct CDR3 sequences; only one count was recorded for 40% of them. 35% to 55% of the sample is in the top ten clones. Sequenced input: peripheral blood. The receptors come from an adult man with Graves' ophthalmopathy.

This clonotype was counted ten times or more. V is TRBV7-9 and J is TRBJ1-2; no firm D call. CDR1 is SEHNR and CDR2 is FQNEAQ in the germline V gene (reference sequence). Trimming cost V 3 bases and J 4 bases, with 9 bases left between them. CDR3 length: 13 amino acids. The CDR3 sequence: CASSFFGIYGYTF. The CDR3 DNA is TGTGCCAGCAGCTTTTTCGGGATCTATGGCTACACCTTC.

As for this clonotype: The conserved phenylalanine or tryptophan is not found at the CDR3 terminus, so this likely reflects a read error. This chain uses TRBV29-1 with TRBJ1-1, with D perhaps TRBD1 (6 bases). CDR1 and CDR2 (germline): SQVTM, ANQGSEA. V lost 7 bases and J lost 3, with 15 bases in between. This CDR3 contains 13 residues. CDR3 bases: TGCAGCGGTAAAACAGGGCGCTACACTGAAGCTTTCTTG. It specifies CSGKTGRYTEAFL.

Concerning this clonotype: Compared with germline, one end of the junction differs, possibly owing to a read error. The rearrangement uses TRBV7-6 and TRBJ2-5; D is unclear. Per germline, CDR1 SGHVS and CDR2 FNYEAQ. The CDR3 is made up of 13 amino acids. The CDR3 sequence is CASSLARQGTQYF. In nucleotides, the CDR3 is TGTGCCAGCAGCTTAGCGAGACAAGGGACCCAGTACTTC.

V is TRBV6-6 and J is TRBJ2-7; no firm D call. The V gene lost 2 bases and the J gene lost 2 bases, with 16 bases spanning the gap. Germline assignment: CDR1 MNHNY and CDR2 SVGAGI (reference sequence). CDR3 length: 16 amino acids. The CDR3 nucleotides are TGTGCCAGCAGTTACCTCGGTAATTCTGACACCTACGAGCAGTACTTC. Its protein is CASSYLGNSDTYEQYF.

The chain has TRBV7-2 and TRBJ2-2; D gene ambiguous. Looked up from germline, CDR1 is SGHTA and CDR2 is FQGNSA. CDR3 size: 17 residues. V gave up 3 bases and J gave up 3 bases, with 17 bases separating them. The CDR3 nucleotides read TGTGCCAGCAGCTTCCCCAAGCGAGGAAGGTACACCGGGGAGCTGTTTTTT. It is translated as CASSFPKRGRYTGELFF. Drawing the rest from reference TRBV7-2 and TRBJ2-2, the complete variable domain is GAGVSQSPSNKVTEKGKDVELRCDPISGHTALYWYRQSLGQGLEFLIYFQGNSAPDKSGLPSDRFSAERTGGSVSTLTIQRTQQEDSAVYLCASSFPKRGRYTGELFFGEGSRLTVL.

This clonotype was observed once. DNA of the CDR3: TGCAGTGCAGTACAGGGGGCTTTGGGCACTGAAGCTTTCTTT. Its translation: CSAVQGALGTEAFF. The chain recombines TRBV20-1 with TRBJ1-1, with 9 bases lining up with TRBD1. CDR1 and CDR2 (germline): DFQATT, SNEGSKA (reference sequence). The CDR3 is 14 amino acids. V gave up 6 bases and J gave up 4 bases; unmatched junction bases: 9.

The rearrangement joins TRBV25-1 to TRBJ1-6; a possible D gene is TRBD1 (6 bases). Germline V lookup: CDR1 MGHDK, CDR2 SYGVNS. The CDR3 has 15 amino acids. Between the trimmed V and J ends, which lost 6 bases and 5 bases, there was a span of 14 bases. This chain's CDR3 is CASSLGGHNNSPLHF. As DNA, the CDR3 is TGTGCCAGCAGCTTGGGGGGACATAATAATTCACCCCTCCACTTT.

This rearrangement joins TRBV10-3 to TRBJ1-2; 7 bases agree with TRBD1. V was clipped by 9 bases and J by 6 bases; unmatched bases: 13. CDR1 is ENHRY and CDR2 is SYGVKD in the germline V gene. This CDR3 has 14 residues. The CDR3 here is CAIMDRHSRNGYTF. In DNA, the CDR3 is TGTGCCATAATGGACAGGCATTCCCGAAATGGCTACACCTTC.

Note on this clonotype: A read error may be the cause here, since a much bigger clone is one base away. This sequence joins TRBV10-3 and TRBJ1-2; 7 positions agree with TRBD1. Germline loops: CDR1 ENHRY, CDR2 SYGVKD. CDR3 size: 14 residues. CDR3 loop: CASSYSRQGYGYTF. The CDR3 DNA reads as TGTGCCAGCAGTTACTCGAGACAGGGCTATGGCTACACCTTC.

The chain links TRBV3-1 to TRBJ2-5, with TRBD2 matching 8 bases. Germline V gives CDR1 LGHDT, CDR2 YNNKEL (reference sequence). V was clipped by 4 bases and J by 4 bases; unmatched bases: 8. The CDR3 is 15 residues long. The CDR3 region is CASSPGGGPVETQYF. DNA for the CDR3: TGTGCCAGCAGCCCCGGGGGGGGGCCGGTAGAGACCCAGTACTTC.

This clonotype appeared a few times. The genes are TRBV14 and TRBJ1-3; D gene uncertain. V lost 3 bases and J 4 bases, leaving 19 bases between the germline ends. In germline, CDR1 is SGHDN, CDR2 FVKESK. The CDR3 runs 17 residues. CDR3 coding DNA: TGTGCCAGCAGCCACGGTCCCCACAAGGGTTTCGGAAACACCATATATTTT. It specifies CASSHGPHKGFGNTIYF.

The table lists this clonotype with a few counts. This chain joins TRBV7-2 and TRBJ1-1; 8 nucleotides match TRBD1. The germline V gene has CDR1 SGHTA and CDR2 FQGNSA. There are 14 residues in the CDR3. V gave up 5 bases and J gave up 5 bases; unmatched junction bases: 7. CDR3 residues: CASSPRTGRTEAFF. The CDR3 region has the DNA TGTGCCAGCAGCCCGAGGACAGGGAGAACTGAAGCTTTCTTT.

The CDR3 here is CASSPLGGTGETQYF. The CDR3 DNA is TGTGCCAGCAGCCCCCTTGGGGGGACAGGAGAGACCCAGTACTTC. V and J are TRBV6-5 and TRBJ2-5; TRBD1 matches 8 bases. The CDR3 contains 15 residues. CDR1 MNHEY and CDR2 SVGAGI come from the germline V gene. The ends lost 6 bases at V and 4 bases at J; junction bases unmatched: 10.

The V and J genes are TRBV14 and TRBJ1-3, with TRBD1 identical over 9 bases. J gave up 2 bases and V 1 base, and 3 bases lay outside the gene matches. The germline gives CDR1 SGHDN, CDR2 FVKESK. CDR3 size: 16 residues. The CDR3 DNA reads TGTGCCAGCAGCCAAGCCGGGACAGGGACTGGAAACACCATATATTTT. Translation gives CASSQAGTGTGNTIYF.

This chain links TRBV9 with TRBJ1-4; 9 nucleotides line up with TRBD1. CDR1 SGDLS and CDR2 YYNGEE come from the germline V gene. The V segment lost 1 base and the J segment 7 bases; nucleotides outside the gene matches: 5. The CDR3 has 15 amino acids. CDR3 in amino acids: CASSVLGQGGEKLFF. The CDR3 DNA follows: TGTGCCAGCAGCGTATTGGGACAGGGAGGTGAAAAACTGTTTTTT.

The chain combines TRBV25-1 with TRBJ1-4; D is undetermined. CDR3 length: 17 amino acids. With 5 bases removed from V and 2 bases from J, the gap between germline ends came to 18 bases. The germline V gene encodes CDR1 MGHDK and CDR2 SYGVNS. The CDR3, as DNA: TGTGCCAGCAGTTACTCATCCGCTAAACGGACTAATGAAAAACTGTTTTTT. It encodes CASSYSSAKRTNEKLFF.